This T cell receptor beta chain was documented in a study of graft-versus-host responses after intestinal transplantation. Looking at the study overall: The study gave all recipients anti-thymocyte globulin induction, then tacrolimus and steroids for about 3 years.

Assay used: immunoSEQ multiplex PCR; TCRdb lists only in-frame clones, some missing. The sample includes tens of thousands of clones, roughly 95% of them seen just once. This clone occurred once. Its antigen is as yet unknown. This receptor was obtained from a human donor who was the organ donor for an intestinal transplant. This material consisted of unstimulated CD8+ T cells sorted from spleen or lymph node cells, taken before transplant.

CDR3 amino acids: CASSLNAGVTQNEQFF. The DNA of the CDR3 is TGTGCCAGCAGCTTAAATGCGGGGGTCACACAAAATGAGCAGTTCTTC. V and J are TRBV5-8 and TRBJ2-1; TRBD2 aligns across 7 bases. The ends lost 2 bases at V and 7 bases at J; junction bases unmatched: 12. The CDR3 length is 16 residues. Germline loops: CDR1 SGHTS, CDR2 YDEGEE.